This is a list of T cell receptor beta chains from one sample in a study of cytomegalovirus exposure and HLA in healthy donors. The repertoire was sequenced with immunoSEQ multiplex PCR; TCRdb's copy has only in-frame clones and lacks some. The table includes approximately 110,000 clones, about 61% detected once. Sequencing was performed on PBMCs. These receptors all come from a man between 18 and 35 years old in good health and CMV-seropositive. Both conserved end residues are part of each CDR3. D genes are given only for firm matches. Where a row states a size, it is once, few, many or the class of an expanded clone; other rows omit it.

TRBJ1-2	TRBD1	TRBV28	-	TGTGCCAGCAGCACAGGGGGGGACTTATTATATGGCTACACCTTC	CASSTGGDLLYGYTF
TRBJ1-5	TRBD1	TRBV9	-	TGTGCCAGCAGCGTAGAGGGGGCTATCGGTCAGCCCCAGCATTTT	CASSVEGAIGQPQHF
TRBJ2-3	TRBD1	TRBV30	-	TGTGCCTGGAACCAACAGGGGAGCACAGATACGCAGTATTTT	CAWNQQGSTDTQYF
TRBJ1-2	TRBD1	TRBV6-1	-	TGTGCCAGCACCCCCGGGACAGGGGTTAACTATGGCTACACCTTC	CASTPGTGVNYGYTF
TRBJ1-4	-	TRBV14	few	TGTGCCAGCAGCCAAGAATTCTCGGGCAGGGCTAATGAAAAACTGTTTTTT	CASSQEFSGRANEKLFF
TRBJ1-2	-	TRBV4-1	-	TGCGCCAGCAGCCTATGGGGTGGGGAGGGCTACACCTTC	CASSLWGGEGYTF
TRBJ1-1	TRBD1	TRBV2	-	TGTGCCAGCAGCAAACAGGGGGGCACTGAAGCTTTCTTT	CASSKQGGTEAFF
TRBJ2-7	-	TRBV6-6	-	TGTGCCAGCAGTTACGAAACCGAGTCCTACGAGCAGTACTTC	CASSYETESYEQYF
TRBJ2-5	-	TRBV7-7	-	TGTGCCAGCAGCCCCCGCCAGGGGGGAGAGACCCAGTACTTC	CASSPRQGGETQYF
TRBJ1-4	TRBD1	TRBV7-9	-	TGTTCCAGCAGCTTAGGTAACAGGGGTGGTGAAAAACTGTTTTTT	CSSSLGNRGGEKLFF
TRBJ2-3	TRBD2	TRBV6-5	once	TGTGCCAGCAGCAAACTAGCGGGGGGGCCGGATACGCAGTATTTT	CASSKLAGGPDTQYF
TRBJ1-5	TRBD1	TRBV7-9	-	TGTGCCAGCAGCTTGGACAGGCTCTATCAGCCCCAGCATTTT	CASSLDRLYQPQHF
TRBJ2-7	TRBD1	TRBV10-3	-	TGTGCCATCAGCCGGGACAGCCTCTACGAGCAGTACTTC	CAISRDSLYEQYF
TRBJ1-1	TRBD1	TRBV28	-	TGTGCCAGCAGAGGACAGGGCCCTGAAGCTTTCTTT	CASRGQGPEAFF
TRBJ1-2	TRBD1	TRBV5-4	-	TGTGCCAGCAGCCCGGACAGGGGGCGTGGCTACACCTTC	CASSPDRGRGYTF
TRBJ2-1	-	TRBV19	once	TGTGCCAGTAGTATAGTTGGGGGGTCTCCCTACAATGAGCAGTTCTTC	CASSIVGGSPYNEQFF
TRBJ1-6	-	TRBV6-5	-	TGTGCCAGCAGCCTCCAGGCCAATTCACCCCTCCACTTT	CASSLQANSPLHF
TRBJ2-1	TRBD2	TRBV9	-	TGTGCCAGCAGCGTTAGCGGGGGCGGGTACAATGAGCAGTTCTTC	CASSVSGGGYNEQFF
TRBJ2-3	-	TRBV6-6	few	TGTGCCAGCAGTCCCCCAGGGTCAGATACGCAGTATTTT	CASSPPGSDTQYF
TRBJ1-5	TRBD1	TRBV7-6	-	TGTGCCAGCAGCTCAAGCTCGACAGGGGGCGAGGACAATCAGCCCCAGCATTTT	CASSSSSTGGEDNQPQHF
TRBJ1-2	-	TRBV9	-	TGTGCCAGCAAGCCGGCCGGCAGGGGAAATTATGGCTACACCTTC	CASKPAGRGNYGYTF
TRBJ2-1	-	TRBV27	-	TGTGCCAGCAGTAAACCGGGACTTAGCTCCTACAATGAGCAGTTCTTC	CASSKPGLSSYNEQFF
TRBJ2-1	TRBD1	TRBV6-5	-	TGTGCCAGCAGAAGGACAGGGGGTTACAATGAGCAGTTCTTC	CASRRTGGYNEQFF
TRBJ2-1	-	TRBV5-1	-	TGCGCCAGCAGCTTGGGGGTACAGGGATTGGGGCAGTTCTTC	CASSLGVQGLGQFF
TRBJ2-1	TRBD2	TRBV6-5	-	TGTGCCAGCAGTTACAGTAGCGGGGAAGCTTACAATGAGCAGTTCTTC	CASSYSSGEAYNEQFF
TRBJ2-1	TRBD2	TRBV6-5	-	TGTGCCAGCAGCGCTAGCGGGGGGGCCCGGGAGCAGTTCTTC	CASSASGGAREQFF
TRBJ2-7	TRBD2	TRBV6-5	-	TGTGCCAGCAGTTTCCTTAGCGGGGGGGCAAGCTACGAGCAGTACTTC	CASSFLSGGASYEQYF
TRBJ2-1	-	TRBV29-1	-	TGCAGCGTTAGTACTTACAATGAGCAGTTCTTC	CSVSTYNEQFF
TRBJ1-2	TRBD1	TRBV2	-	TGTGCCAGCAGTGAGACAGGGTTCGGCTACACCTTC	CASSETGFGYTF
TRBJ1-1	TRBD1	TRBV27	-	TGTGCCAGCAGTTTATGGGACAGGGTTAACACTGAAGCTTTCTTT	CASSLWDRVNTEAFF
TRBJ1-1	-	TRBV29-1	few	TGCAGCGTTGCGAGGGGGACTGAAGCTTTCTTT	CSVARGTEAFF
TRBJ2-6	-	TRBV6-5	few	TGTGCCAGCAGTTACAGGGGGTCTGGGGCCAACGTCCTGACTTTC	CASSYRGSGANVLTF
TRBJ2-7	TRBD1	TRBV28	-	TGTGCCAGCAGTTCCGTAGGGACAGGGAAGGGCGAGCAGTACTTC	CASSSVGTGKGEQYF
TRBJ1-6	TRBD1	TRBV4-1	-	TGCGCCAGCAGCGGGACAGGGAGGGATTCACCCCTCCACTTT	CASSGTGRDSPLHF
TRBJ2-2	TRBD2	TRBV19	-	TGTGCCAGTAGTGTGACTAGCGCGCCAGCAATGGGCGGGGAGCTGTTTTTT	CASSVTSAPAMGGELFF
TRBJ1-6	-	TRBV5-6	few	TGTGCCAGCAGCTCTTACCGCAGCTCCTATAATTCACCCCTCCACTTT	CASSSYRSSYNSPLHF
TRBJ2-4	-	TRBV28	few	TGTGCCAGCAGCCGACAAGGATCGGGGTTGGCCAAAAACATTCAGTACTTC	CASSRQGSGLAKNIQYF
TRBJ2-7	TRBD2	TRBV10-1	-	TGCGCCAGCAGTGAGACATTACCGCGGGAGACCTACGAGCAGTACTTC	CASSETLPRETYEQYF
TRBJ1-3	-	TRBV28	-	TGTGCCAGCAGTTTGAGACAGCCCGGAAACACCATATATTTT	CASSLRQPGNTIYF
TRBJ2-3	TRBD2	TRBV29-1	-	TGCAGCGTTGGGGGACTAGCGGGGCTAAGCACAGATACGCAGTATTTT	CSVGGLAGLSTDTQYF
TRBJ2-7	TRBD1	TRBV6-5	-	TGTGCCAGCCTCCGCGCTGGGGACAGCTCCTACGAGCAGTACTTC	CASLRAGDSSYEQYF
TRBJ2-2	TRBD2	TRBV28	-	TGTGCCAGCAGCTTAGCGGGGGGGATCACCGGGGAGCTGTTTTTT	CASSLAGGITGELFF
TRBJ2-3	TRBD2	TRBV7-9	-	TGTGCCAGCAGCTTAGACCTAGCGGGCGGGTCCCGCACAGATACGCAGTATTTT	CASSLDLAGGSRTDTQYF
TRBJ1-5	-	TRBV7-4	-	TGTGCCAGCAGCCCCGGGGAACTGCAGAACAATCAGCCCCAGCATTTT	CASSPGELQNNQPQHF
TRBJ2-3	-	TRBV27	-	TGTGCCAGCAGTTTACTCCATCTTTCGGCGGGCACAGATACGCAGTATTTT	CASSLLHLSAGTDTQYF
TRBJ2-1	TRBD2	TRBV6-1	few	TGTGCCAGCAGTGATGTCCCAACTAGCGTTGAGCAGTTCTTC	CASSDVPTSVEQFF
TRBJ1-6	-	TRBV7-9	-	TGTGCCAGCAACAATATTGTTACTGAGGGCGCGTCACCCCTCCACTTT	CASNNIVTEGASPLHF
TRBJ1-1	-	TRBV7-3	few	TGTGCCAGCAGCTCCACCGGTTTGAACACTGAAGCTTTCTTT	CASSSTGLNTEAFF
TRBJ2-7	TRBD2	TRBV6-7	-	TGTGCCAGCGAATACGGGACTAGCGGGGGAGGCTACGAGCAGTACTTC	CASEYGTSGGGYEQYF
TRBJ1-6	-	TRBV18	-	TGTGCCAGCTCACCTAGAGACAGCGCCAGCTCCTATAATTCACCCCTCCACTTT	CASSPRDSASSYNSPLHF
TRBJ1-5	-	TRBV10-3	-	TGTGCCATCAGTGATTATAGCAATCAGCCCCAGCATTTT	CAISDYSNQPQHF
TRBJ2-3	TRBD2	TRBV2	-	TGTGCCAGCAGTGGGACTAGCGGGTACACAGATACGCAGTATTTT	CASSGTSGYTDTQYF
TRBJ1-2	TRBD1	TRBV30	few	TGTGCCTGGAGTGGACAGGGTAGATTCTACGGCTACACCTTC	CAWSGQGRFYGYTF
TRBJ2-1	-	TRBV11-3	-	TGTGCCAGCAGCCCTAGATGGTCCCACAATGAGCAGTTCTTC	CASSPRWSHNEQFF
TRBJ2-3	TRBD1	TRBV5-1	-	TGCGCCAGCAGACGAGGGACAGGCACAGATACGCAGTATTTT	CASRRGTGTDTQYF